This TCR beta chain was identified during a study of T cells expressing NK-cell markers. In the study overall: Sorted T-cell subsets CD3+CD56+NKG2C+, CD3+CD56+NKG2C- and CD3+CD56-NKG2C+ were TCR beta-sequenced.

CDR1 and CDR2 from the germline V gene are MNHEY and SVGEGT. This CDR3 is built from 14 residues. Broader study findings: One observes that, in a handful of donors, these clonotypes were also the leading ones within the CD3+CD56-NKG2C+ fraction.

To note about this clonotype: What it binds is not known.

For each CDR3 protein, TCRdb gives one entry from its re-call of the 5' RACE reads, without DNA. The data show some 140,000 distinct CDR3 sequences, and the top ten clones hold 37%. The chain couples TRBV6-2 or TRBV6-3 to TRBJ1-5. This receptor was identified in a woman aged 45-65 years in good health. The sequencing sample was made of blood T cells: a sorted CD56 or NKG2C T cell subset, CD4+ or CD8+ T cells, or bulk PBMC T cells (not recorded which). CDR3 residues: CASSLDYSNQPQHF.